This T cell receptor beta chain was sequenced for a study of T cells in Graves' hyperthyroidism and ophthalmopathy (dated by TCRdb to about 2019). About the investigation overall: Peripheral blood samples were taken at the time of initial diagnosis, prior to any treatment. A discovery cohort of roughly 100 patients, 43 with Graves' ophthalmopathy and more than 55 with stable Graves' hyperthyroidism, was used to find distinguishing TCR V-J signatures. Prospective prediction of ophthalmopathy was tested in an independent validation cohort of fewer than 20 hyperthyroidism patients and some 17 patients who later progressed to ophthalmopathy. The roughly 90 discovery patients were divided at random into training and test sets in a 7:3 ratio. Thyroid tissue and blood T-cell repertoires from six or seven Graves' hyperthyroidism patients were also compared in the study. Once sampling was done, hyperthyroidism patients were given methimazole at a starting dose of 30 mg daily, whereas ophthalmopathy patients were given high-dose intravenous methylprednisolone. TCR Vbeta CDR3 sequencing of fewer than 150 peripheral blood samples (over 40 ophthalmopathy, some 75 hyperthyroidism and roughly 17 progressor patients) is reported in the paper. The paper as a whole reports these results and caveats: In validation, progression to ophthalmopathy was predicted by the model with more than 65% sensitivity and 72% to 80% specificity, a median of roughly 6 months before onset. Sample size was not statistically predetermined, and blinding of investigators to group allocation was not performed. Most expanded thyroid clonotypes (frequency above 0.001) were also detected in blood, a finding suggesting that blood repertoires may reflect thyroid immune responses. Ophthalmopathy was separated from stable hyperthyroidism by a 13 V-J signature model, with around 90% sensitivity and about 81% specificity obtained in cross-validation and 80%/75% obtained in testing.

Stable Graves' hyperthyroidism was defined as no progression to ophthalmopathy during 18 months of follow-up. Hyperthyroidism patients were newly diagnosed, had a disease duration of under 2 months, and were aged 18 to 65 years. The study excluded patients with uncontrolled infections, other autoimmune diseases, pregnancy or lactation. Diagnoses were established on the basis of clinical symptoms, serum thyroxine and TRAb, thyroid ultrasound, and orbital computed tomography. Ficoll-Paque density gradient centrifugation was used to isolate PBMCs from around 9.1 ml of fresh peripheral blood. Trizol reagent was used to extract total RNA, and RNA quality was then checked on an Agilent 2100 Bioanalyzer. A note on this clonotype: It lacks a known antigen. No per-base quality is available; no much larger clone lies one base away.

The germline V gene sets CDR1 to MNHNS and CDR2 to SASEGT. Clipping removes 2 bases from V and 4 bases from J, with 10 as the unmatched junction base count. The CDR3 holds 16 amino acids from the cysteine to the phenylalanine. The only DNA kept is the CDR3, 48 bases in frame from the first base. The TCR beta CDR3 regions were amplified from the RNA transcripts. The first round of RT-PCR for the TCR CDR3 was performed with the HTBI primer set and the Qiagen OneStep RT-PCR kit. A second multiplex PCR round built the libraries, followed by size selection and purification. Sequencing of the libraries was done on an Illumina HiSeq2000 using paired-end 100 bp reads. The authors processed their data as follows. SOAPnuke was used to process the raw data, removing reads that contained adapters or uncalled bases, had a mean Phred below 15, or lacked an exact match to the constant primer or identifier. High-quality paired reads were merged using COPE v1.2.5, and each unique nucleotide sequence was defined as a clonotype. Clonotypes were aligned to IMGT TRBV, TRBD and TRBJ reference segments using MiTCR v1.1. Analysis was restricted to V-J combinations with a frequency above 0.0001, which covered roughly 99% of repertoires. A TCS score was defined as the ratio of F50 (clonal expansion) to E x V (chaos), with BLOSUM62-based TCRdist applied between CDR3 peptides within each V-J. Welch's t-statistics and random forest reduced just over 500 V-J features to fewer than 15, which were used in a naive Bayes classifier (R e1071). TCRdb itself trimmed the public reads at Q25 with fastp, ran MiXCR and retained productive beta chains. Rows are combined by CDR3 protein, so each entry shows the most common genes and DNA. The V and J calls reflect TCRdb's pipeline rather than the authors' work. For this sample the table gives 600,000 to 900,000 distinct CDR3 sequences, of which roughly 15% were detected only once. Of the sample, under 8.5% falls within the top ten clones.

Sequenced sample: blood. This clonotype was sampled from a man younger than 35 with Graves' hyperthyroidism. The chain is assembled from TRBV6-1 and TRBJ2-7; TRBD2 lines up with 8 middle nucleotides. The CDR3 is CASSESRSGSPYEQYF. The nucleotide sequence reads as follows: TGTGCCAGCAGTGAATCACGAAGCGGGAGTCCGTACGAGCAGTACTTC.